The 18 T cell receptor beta chains below were found in one sample sequenced in a study of blood T cell repertoires in COVID-19. Profiled with immunoSEQ multiplex PCR; TCRdb holds only in-frame clones, not every one. This sample has some 390,000 clones; approximately 90% occur once, and the top ten carry 1.1%. Sequencing input: PBMCs or T cells enriched from blood (not recorded which). The receptors originated from a man in his thirties or forties who had recovered from COVID-19.

V gene TRBV4-2 combines with J gene TRBJ2-1, with 10 bases aligning to TRBD2. J was trimmed by 2 bases and V by 10 bases; bases with no gene match: 5. The germline gives CDR1 LGHNA, CDR2 YNFKEQ. This CDR3 is built from 14 residues. In DNA form, the CDR3 reads TGTGCCACTACTAGCGGGACTCCCTACAATGAGCAGTTCTTC. Translation: CATTSGTPYNEQFF.

V and J are TRBV5-6 and TRBJ1-5; weak D call: TRBD1 (5 bases). Germline assignment: CDR1 SGHDT and CDR2 YYEEEE. This CDR3 is 14 amino acids long. Trimming stripped 3 bases from V and 6 bases from J, with 13 bases between. The CDR3 region has the DNA TGTGCCAGCAGCTCGACAAAGGGGCTTCAGCCCCAGCATTTT. Translated: CASSSTKGLQPQHF.

J is TRBJ2-7 and V is TRBV28, with 7 nucleotides matching TRBD2. Trimming took 4 bases from V and 4 from J; bases not matched to a gene: 10. Per the germline V gene, CDR1 is MDHEN and CDR2 is SYDVKM. The CDR3 covers 15 residues. In DNA, the CDR3 is TGTGCCAGCAGTTCAGCCGGGACTAAGGTTTACGAGCAGTACTTC. Translation gives CASSSAGTKVYEQYF.

The chain is built from TRBV29-1 and TRBJ2-7, with 9 bases lining up with TRBD2. Looked up from germline, CDR1 is SQVTM and CDR2 is ANQGSEA. V shed 1 base, J shed 5 bases, and the junction held 12 bases outside the gene matches. The CDR3 totals 16 residues. CDR3 residues: CSVEGLGASGTDEQYF. In DNA, the CDR3 is TGCAGCGTTGAAGGCCTGGGGGCTAGCGGGACCGACGAGCAGTACTTC.

This rearrangement joins TRBV7-8 to TRBJ1-6, with 7 nucleotides matching TRBD1. CDR1 SGHVS and CDR2 FQNEAQ come from the germline V gene. The CDR3 runs to 16 residues. Trimming removed 0 bases from V and 9 bases from J; junction bases left unmatched: 8. The CDR3: CASSLAPTGSSSPLHF. CDR3 sequence (DNA): TGTGCCAGCAGCTTAGCCCCGACAGGGAGCAGTTCACCCCTCCACTTT.

V is TRBV2 and J is TRBJ1-1; D is ambiguous. Germline V gene data show CDR1 as SNHLY and CDR2 as FYNNEI. The CDR3 has 12 amino acids. V gave up 6 bases and J gave up 1 base, with 6 bases separating them. The CDR3 sequence: CASREANTEAFF. The CDR3 nucleotides read TGTGCCAGCAGGGAGGCGAACACTGAAGCTTTCTTT.

V and J are TRBV2 and TRBJ1-1; D unclear. Germline V gene sequence: CDR1 SNHLY, CDR2 FYNNEI. This CDR3 is built from 13 residues. Trimming removed 4 bases at V and 11 bases at J, with 17 bases between. The CDR3 here is CASSGQLGAGAFF. The CDR3, as DNA: TGTGCCAGCAGTGGCCAGCTCGGAGCTGGGGCTTTCTTT.

V is TRBV6-2 or TRBV6-3 and J is TRBJ2-7; tentatively, D is TRBD2 (5 bases). Trimming cost V 4 bases and J 1 base, with 14 bases left between them. The CDR3 extends over 15 amino acids. Germline lookup yields CDR1 MNHEY and CDR2 SVGEGT. The CDR3 is CASSSRRGWSYEQYF. The CDR3 region has the DNA TGTGCCAGCAGTTCCCGGCGCGGGTGGTCCTACGAGCAGTACTTC.

This chain links TRBV3-1 (or the pseudogene TRBV3-2) with TRBJ1-5; D unresolved. Trimming shortened V by 1 base and J by 3 bases, and 7 bases separated the two germline ends. This CDR3 is built from 14 residues. CDR1 and CDR2 from the germline V gene are LGHDT and YNNKEL (reference sequence). Here the CDR3 DNA reads TGTGCCAGCAGCCAAGGACTCAACAATCAGCCCCAGCATTTT. This translates into CASSQGLNNQPQHF.

This chain uses TRBV13 with TRBJ1-2; TRBD1 is a possible D gene (5 bases). Germline V lookup: CDR1 PRHDT, CDR2 FYEKMQ (reference sequence). Trimming stripped 1 base from V and 0 bases from J, with 9 bases between. There are 15 residues in the CDR3. This chain's CDR3 is CASSLEGPANYGYTF. The CDR3 coding sequence is TGTGCCAGCAGCTTAGAGGGGCCCGCTAACTATGGCTACACCTTC.

This chain links TRBV18 with TRBJ1-1, with 8 bases matching TRBD1. From germline, CDR1 is KGHSH and CDR2 LQKENI. The V and J ends lost 6 bases and 4 bases, in that order; junction bases with no gene match: 4. The CDR3 sequence is 13 residues long. CDR3 sequence (DNA): TGTGCCAGCTCCCAGGGGGCGCGCACTGAAGCTTTCTTT. Amino acids: CASSQGARTEAFF.

The rearrangement uses TRBV7-8 and TRBJ1-5, with TRBD1 as a possible D gene (5 bases). V was clipped by 4 bases and J by 7 bases, with 11 bases between them. CDR3 length: 13 amino acids. The germline V gene encodes CDR1 SGHVS and CDR2 FQNEAQ. DNA for the CDR3: TGTGCCAGCAGCTCTCAGGGTAACCAGCCCCAGCATTTT. Its translation is CASSSQGNQPQHF.

The rearrangement joins TRBV30 to TRBJ2-7, with D possibly being TRBD2 (6 bases). The V end was cut by 0 bases, the J end by 4 bases, with 16 bases between. CDR3 length: 15 amino acids. CDR1 is GTSNPN, CDR2 SVGIG, per germline (reference sequence). Here the CDR3 DNA reads TGTGCCTGGAGTGTAATCGGGCGGGAAAGGTACGAGCAGTACTTC. Translation gives CAWSVIGRERYEQYF.

The rearrangement links TRBV21-1 to TRBJ1-5; the table gives TRBD1 as D, unverified against the DNA. TRBV21-1 is a pseudogene locus. The CDR3 covers 17 residues. The CDR3 DNA is TGTGCCAGCAGCCCCGGGACAAGAACTAATAGCAATCAGCCCCAGCATTTT. Protein sequence: CASSPGTRTNSNQPQHF.

This chain joins TRBV18 and TRBJ2-7; tentative D call: TRBD2 (6 bases). V dropped 3 bases and J dropped 2 bases, with 11 bases sitting between them. CDR3 length: 14 residues. Germline CDR1 is KGHSH and CDR2 is LQKENI. As DNA, the CDR3 is TGTGCCAGCTCACCTTCGACTAGTCCCTACGAGCAGTACTTC. Translating it yields CASSPSTSPYEQYF.

The chain joins TRBV30 to TRBJ2-1; D not resolved. Germline CDR1 GTSNPN, CDR2 SVGIG (reference sequence). Trimming left V 2 bases short and J 5 bases short, with 7 bases between. CDR3 length: 12 amino acids. In DNA form, the CDR3 reads TGTGCCTGGAGTATACTCGACAATGAGCAGTTCTTC. This encodes CAWSILDNEQFF.

Written as DNA, the CDR3 is TGTGCCTGGAGTAGCGGGAGGGCCGGAGATACGCAGTATTTT. Its protein is CAWSSGRAGDTQYF. This chain connects TRBV30 to TRBJ2-3; 10 nucleotides line up with TRBD2. The V and J ends lost 2 bases and 5 bases, in that order; junction bases with no gene match: 4. The CDR3 has 14 residues. Germline CDR1 reads GTSNPN; CDR2 reads SVGIG (reference sequence). The whole variable domain, remainder taken from reference TRBV30 and TRBJ2-3, is SQTIHQWPATLVQPVGSPLSLECTVEGTSNPNLYWYRQAAGRGLQLLFYSVGIGQISSEVPQNLSASRPQDRQFILSSKKLLLSDSGFYLCAWSSGRAGDTQYFGPGTRLTVL.

The genes are TRBV24-1 and TRBJ2-5, with a tentative D call TRBD2 (6 bases). Trimming shortened V by 4 bases and J by 5 bases, and 13 bases separated the two germline ends. The germline CDR1 and CDR2 sequences are KGHDR and SFDVKD. This CDR3 contains 14 residues. The CDR3 loop is CATSDGGGEETQYF. The CDR3 nucleotides read TGTGCCACCAGTGACGGGGGAGGTGAGGAGACCCAGTACTTC.